This T cell receptor (beta chain) was observed in a study of early T cells in non-severe SARS-CoV-2 infection. For the study at large: Unsorted whole blood bulk RNA was sequenced, with unpaired chains.

Ten or more counts support this clonotype. cDNA molecules, individually, were tagged with unique molecular identifiers. TCRdb independently ran MiXCR on the 5' RACE reads; one entry per CDR3 protein. The table records around 59,000 distinct CDR3 sequences, 8.9% of them present only once. This sequence originates from an adult who was a healthcare worker with PCR-confirmed SARS-CoV-2 infection or an uninfected control (not recorded which). Sequenced sample: whole blood.

In DNA form, the CDR3 reads TGTGCCAGCAGGGACATAGCCCACACCGGGGAGCTGTTTTTT. Encoded protein: CASRDIAHTGELFF. The genes are TRBV2 and TRBJ2-2, with TRBD1 as a possible D gene (5 bases). The V gene's germline CDR1 is SNHLY and CDR2 FYNNEI. Trimming stripped 6 bases from V and 3 bases from J, with 11 bases between. The CDR3 is 14 amino acids. The whole variable domain, filled in from reference TRBV2 and TRBJ2-2, reads EPEVTQTPSHQVTQMGQEVILRCVPISNHLYFYWYRQILGQKVEFLVSFYNNEISEKSEIFDDQFSVERPDGSNFTLKIRSTKLEDSAMYFCASRDIAHTGELFFGEGSRLTVL.